This T cell receptor (beta chain) was captured by sequencing in a study of blood T cell repertoires in COVID-19. Study as a whole: Acute and convalescent COVID-19 samples came from the United States, Italy and Spain.

Participants spanned ages 18 to 89 years and resided in about two dozen US areas. Some clones are missing from TCRdb's copy, which holds only in-frame ones; the method was immunoSEQ multiplex PCR. The data hold roughly 300,000 clones, with roughly 85% observed a single time. The specimen was PBMCs or T cells enriched from blood (not recorded which). This receptor was taken from a woman aged 50 to 60 who had recovered from COVID-19.

CDR3 DNA sequence: TGTGCCAGCTCACCAGGGTCCAGGGATTACGGCTACACCTTC. Amino acids: CASSPGSRDYGYTF. V usage is TRBV18 and J usage is TRBJ1-2; D is perhaps TRBD1 (5 bases). The CDR3 runs to 14 residues. Trimming took 2 bases from V and 8 from J, leaving 15 bases between them. The germline V gene encodes CDR1 KGHSH and CDR2 LQKENI.